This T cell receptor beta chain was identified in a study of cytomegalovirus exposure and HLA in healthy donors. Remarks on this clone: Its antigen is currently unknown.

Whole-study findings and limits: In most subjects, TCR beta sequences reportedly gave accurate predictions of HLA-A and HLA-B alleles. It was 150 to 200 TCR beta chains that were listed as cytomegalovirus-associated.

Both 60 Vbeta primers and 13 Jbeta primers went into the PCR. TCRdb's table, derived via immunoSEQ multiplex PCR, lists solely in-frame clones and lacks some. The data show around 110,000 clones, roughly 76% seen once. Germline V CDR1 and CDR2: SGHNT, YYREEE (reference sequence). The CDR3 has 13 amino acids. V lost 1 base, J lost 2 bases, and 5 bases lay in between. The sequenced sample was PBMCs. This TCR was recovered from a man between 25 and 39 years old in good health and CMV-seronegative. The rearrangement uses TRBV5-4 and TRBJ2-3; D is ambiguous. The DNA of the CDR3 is TGTGCCAGCAGCTTGACTATCACAGATACGCAGTATTTT. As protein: CASSLTITDTQYF.